These 23 T cell receptor beta chains share one sample of origin, sequenced in a study of siplizumab effects on memory and regulatory T cells. The repertoire was sequenced with immunoSEQ multiplex PCR; TCRdb's copy has only in-frame clones and lacks some. The sample records 100,000 or so clones, approximately 94% being singletons. Material: non-Treg CD4+ T cells sorted from blood. The receptors shown here come from a human donor in good health.

The genes are TRBV19 and TRBJ2-3, with 9 positions matching TRBD1. This CDR3 has 13 residues. Germline loops: CDR1 LNHDA, CDR2 SQIVND (reference sequence). J lost 3 bases, V lost 10 bases, and 5 bases had no gene match. CDR3 protein: CATNRGRTDTQYF. The CDR3 DNA follows: TGTGCCACGAACAGGGGGCGAACAGATACGCAGTATTTT.

This clone occurred once. The rearrangement uses TRBV2 and TRBJ2-7; D gene ambiguous. The CDR3 consists of 12 residues. The V gene's germline CDR1 is SNHLY and CDR2 FYNNEI. Trimming took 7 bases from V and 0 from J, leaving 7 bases between them. CDR3 bases: TGTGCCAGCAACCGAGGCTCCTACGAGCAGTACTTC. Encoded protein: CASNRGSYEQYF. The full variable domain, in which reference TRBV2 and TRBJ2-7 provide the parts outside the CDR3, is EPEVTQTPSHQVTQMGQEVILRCVPISNHLYFYWYRQILGQKVEFLVSFYNNEISEKSEIFDDQFSVERPDGSNFTLKIRSTKLEDSAMYFCASNRGSYEQYFGPGTRLTVT.

The rearrangement links TRBV11-2 to TRBJ1-2; D call uncertain. This CDR3 is built from 16 residues. Germline V lookup: CDR1 SGHAT, CDR2 FQNNGV. The V and J ends lost 1 base and 2 bases respectively, with 14 bases between them. The CDR3 sequence is CASSLGGGTYNYGYTF. In DNA, the CDR3 is TGTGCCAGCAGCTTAGGGGGAGGAACCTACAACTATGGCTACACCTTC.

In nucleotides, the CDR3 is TGTGCCAGCAGTTATCTACGGGGAGGCACTGAAGCTTTCTTT. Its translation is CASSYLRGGTEAFF. The chain combines TRBV27 with TRBJ1-1, with unresolved D. This CDR3 spans 14 amino acids. Germline V gene sequence: CDR1 MNHEY, CDR2 SMNVEV (reference sequence). Trimming shortened V by 4 bases and J by 4 bases, and 13 bases separated the two germline ends.

V gene TRBV5-1 combines with J gene TRBJ2-5, with D unclear. V lost 0 bases, J lost 5 bases, and 11 bases lay in between. The CDR3 loop spans 14 amino acids. Germline V lookup: CDR1 SGHRS, CDR2 YFSETQ. The CDR3 loop is CASSLESLTETQYF. CDR3 nucleotides: TGCGCCAGCAGCTTGGAATCCCTGACGGAGACCCAGTACTTC.

V is TRBV15 and J is TRBJ1-5, with a possible D match to TRBD1 (5 bases). V lost 3 bases to trimming and J lost 7 bases, with 16 bases between them. Germline assignment: CDR1 LNHNV and CDR2 YYDKDF (reference sequence). The CDR3 has 15 amino acids. The CDR3 is CATSRAGTTLQPQHF. Written as DNA, the CDR3 is TGTGCCACCAGCAGGGCCGGGACGACATTGCAGCCCCAGCATTTT.

The chain employs TRBV6-5 and TRBJ2-4; tentative D call: TRBD2 (5 bases). V lost 0 bases to trimming and J lost 10 bases, with 7 bases between them. CDR3 size: 12 residues. CDR1 and CDR2 (germline): MNHEY, SVGAGI. The CDR3 coding sequence is TGTGCCAGCAGTTACTCGAGGGTTATTCAGTACTTC. Amino acid sequence: CASSYSRVIQYF.

The CDR3 coding sequence is TGTGCCAGCAGTGACGGTCTAGCGCAAGAGACCCAGTACTTC. This codes for CASSDGLAQETQYF. V is TRBV25-1 and J is TRBJ2-5, with D maybe TRBD2 (6 bases). V dropped 3 bases and J dropped 2 bases, with 10 bases sitting between them. From germline, CDR1 is MGHDK and CDR2 SYGVNS. There are 14 residues in the CDR3.

The chain links TRBV9 to TRBJ1-2; no firm D call. Looked up from germline, CDR1 is SGDLS and CDR2 is YYNGEE. The CDR3 is made up of 14 amino acids. V was clipped by 0 bases and J by 2 bases, with 8 bases between them. For the CDR3, the DNA is TGTGCCAGCAGCGTAGGTGGGCGGAACTATGGCTACACCTTC. Amino acids: CASSVGGRNYGYTF.

The chain uses TRBV5-1 and TRBJ2-7; no reliable D call. The length of the CDR3 is 10 residues. Germline V gene lookup returns CDR1 SGHRS and CDR2 YFSETQ. V shed 8 bases and J shed 2 bases, with 5 bases lying between them. The CDR3, as DNA: TGCGCCAGGCGAACCTACGAGCAGTACTTC. Its protein product is CARRTYEQYF.

Only one count was recorded for this clone. This chain joins TRBV2 and TRBJ2-1; D perhaps matches TRBD2 (5 bases). This CDR3 has 12 residues. Trimming stripped 5 bases from V and 10 bases from J, with 12 bases between. The germline CDR1 and CDR2 sequences are SNHLY and FYNNEI. The CDR3, as DNA: TGTGCCAGCAGTCGGACTCGAGGGGAGCAGTTCTTC. Its translation: CASSRTRGEQFF.

The CDR3, as DNA: TGTGCCAGCAGCCCCTCGGGGAGCGGGAGGGCCCACGAGCAGTACTTC. Amino acid sequence: CASSPSGSGRAHEQYF. V gene TRBV7-9 combines with J gene TRBJ2-7, with 10 nucleotides matching TRBD2. This CDR3 comprises 16 residues. V dropped 5 bases and J dropped 5; count of bases not matched to a gene: 12. Germline V gene lookup returns CDR1 SEHNR and CDR2 FQNEAQ (reference sequence).

The genes are TRBV19 and TRBJ2-3, with TRBD2 matching 11 bases. Germline V gene data show CDR1 as LNHDA and CDR2 as SQIVND (reference sequence). This CDR3 spans 14 amino acids. V was pared by 6 bases and J by 4 bases, with 3 bases of the junction left unmatched. CDR3 sequence: CASRLAGDADTQYF. The CDR3 DNA sequence: TGTGCCAGTAGACTAGCGGGAGACGCAGATACGCAGTATTTT.

The chain carries TRBV5-8 and TRBJ2-7; 10 bases line up with TRBD1. Germline V gives CDR1 SGHTS, CDR2 YDEGEE. The V gene end was trimmed by 2 bases and the J gene end by 5 bases; junction bases not matched to a gene: 4. There are 14 residues in the CDR3. In DNA form, the CDR3 reads TGTGCCAGCAGCTTCAGGGACAGGGGCAACGAGCAGTACTTC. This sequence encodes CASSFRDRGNEQYF.

V is TRBV12-5 and J is TRBJ1-5; D is ambiguous. Germline loops: CDR1 LGHNT, CDR2 FRNRAP. Trimming removed 6 bases at V and 5 bases at J, with 14 bases between. This CDR3 has 14 amino acids. CDR3 coding DNA: TGTGCTAGTGGCTCCCTCCACTCAGATCAGCCCCAGCATTTT. Amino acids: CASGSLHSDQPQHF.

The rearrangement uses TRBV29-1 and TRBJ2-7, with TRBD2 as a possible D gene (6 bases). CDR3 length: 13 residues. V was shortened by 6 bases and J by 0 bases, with 12 bases between the two germline ends. Germline loops: CDR1 SQVTM, CDR2 ANQGSEA. Written as DNA, the CDR3 is TGCAGCGTGGGCGGGATTTCCTCCTACGAGCAGTACTTC. Its protein product is CSVGGISSYEQYF.

This clone appeared a single time. The rearrangement uses TRBV18 and TRBJ1-1; D not resolved. V was pared by 2 bases and J by 1 base, with 5 bases between. Looked up from germline, CDR1 is KGHSH and CDR2 is LQKENI. The CDR3 sequence is 13 residues long. The CDR3 sequence: CASSPGENTEAFF. The CDR3 nucleotides are TGTGCCAGCTCACCAGGGGAGAACACTGAAGCTTTCTTT.

J is TRBJ1-5 and V is TRBV6-1, with 7 bases identical to TRBD1. The CDR3 runs to 15 residues. Germline CDR1 MNHNS, CDR2 SASEGT. The V gene end was trimmed by 7 bases and the J gene end by 0 bases; junction bases not matched to a gene: 6. CDR3 coding DNA: TGTGCCAGCACCCCCGGACAGGCTAGCAATCAGCCCCAGCATTTT. Translated: CASTPGQASNQPQHF.

This chain connects TRBV11-2 to TRBJ2-7; 10 nucleotides line up with TRBD1. Germline V gene data show CDR1 as SGHAT and CDR2 as FQNNGV. With 5 bases clipped from V and 7 bases from J, the junction kept 14 bases outside the gene matches. The CDR3 spans 16 residues. The CDR3 is CASSPTTGGYLREQYF. The CDR3 nucleotides are TGTGCCAGCAGCCCGACGACAGGGGGCTACCTTCGAGAGCAGTACTTC.

This clone was detected only once. The junction does not match germline at one end; this may be a read error. The chain is built from TRBV7-7 and TRBJ2-2, with 11 bases that match TRBD2. Germline V lookup: CDR1 SSHAT, CDR2 FNYEAQ (reference sequence). The CDR3 length is 16 residues. The CDR3 here is CASSLRLAGNTGELFF. Written as DNA, the CDR3 is TGTGCTAGCAGCTTAAGACTAGCGGGAAACACCGGGGAGCTGTTTTTT.

The rearrangement joins TRBV14 to TRBJ1-2; the match to TRBD1 covers 7 bases. Germline V CDR1 and CDR2: SGHDN, FVKESK. The length of the CDR3 is 13 residues. Trimming at V came to 4 bases and at J to 5 bases, leaving 4 bases not matched to a gene. The CDR3 DNA follows: TGTGCCAGCAGCCTCGGGACAGCTTATGGCTACACCTTC. Translated: CASSLGTAYGYTF.

The chain combines TRBV5-6 with TRBJ2-7; D call uncertain. V gave up 0 bases and J gave up 3 bases, with 7 bases separating them. Germline loops: CDR1 SGHDT, CDR2 YYEEEE. This CDR3 has 13 amino acids. CDR3 in amino acids: CASSLDRYYEQYF. CDR3 DNA: TGTGCCAGCAGCTTGGACAGATACTACGAGCAGTACTTC.

J is TRBJ1-3 and V is TRBV4-1; no firm D call. The CDR3 consists of 16 residues. Per germline, CDR1 MGHRA and CDR2 YSYEKL. The V and J ends lost 1 base and 0 bases respectively, with 10 bases between them. The CDR3 loop reads CASSQVPATSGNTIYF. The CDR3 DNA reads as TGCGCCAGCAGCCAAGTCCCGGCTACCTCTGGAAACACCATATATTTT.